This TCR beta chain was identified during a study of T cells in Graves' hyperthyroidism and ophthalmopathy. Study in general: Blood from the periphery was taken at initial diagnosis, before any treatment. Study results and caveats: Most clonotypes expanded in thyroid above 0.001 were likewise present in blood. Ophthalmopathy cases were set apart from stable hyperthyroidism by a 13 V-J model.

Amplified TCR beta CDR3 regions derived from RNA transcripts. An initial round of RT-PCR targeting the TCR CDR3 relied on the HTBI primer set. TCRdb passed the multiplex PCR reads through MiXCR, listing each CDR3 protein once. The table shows around 620,000 distinct CDR3 sequences, with 14% occurring only once. This CDR3 has 12 residues. V lost 1 base and J 6 bases, leaving 9 bases between the germline ends. Per the germline V gene, CDR1 is DFQATT and CDR2 is SNEGSKA (reference sequence). A note on this clonotype: Its cognate antigen is unknown.

J is TRBJ1-2 and V is TRBV20-1; weak D call: TRBD1 (5 bases). Sequenced sample: blood. The TCR originated in a woman under 30 with Graves' ophthalmopathy. The CDR3 spells CSARGGGDGYTF. CDR3 DNA: TGCAGTGCTAGAGGGGGGGGGGATGGCTACACCTTC.